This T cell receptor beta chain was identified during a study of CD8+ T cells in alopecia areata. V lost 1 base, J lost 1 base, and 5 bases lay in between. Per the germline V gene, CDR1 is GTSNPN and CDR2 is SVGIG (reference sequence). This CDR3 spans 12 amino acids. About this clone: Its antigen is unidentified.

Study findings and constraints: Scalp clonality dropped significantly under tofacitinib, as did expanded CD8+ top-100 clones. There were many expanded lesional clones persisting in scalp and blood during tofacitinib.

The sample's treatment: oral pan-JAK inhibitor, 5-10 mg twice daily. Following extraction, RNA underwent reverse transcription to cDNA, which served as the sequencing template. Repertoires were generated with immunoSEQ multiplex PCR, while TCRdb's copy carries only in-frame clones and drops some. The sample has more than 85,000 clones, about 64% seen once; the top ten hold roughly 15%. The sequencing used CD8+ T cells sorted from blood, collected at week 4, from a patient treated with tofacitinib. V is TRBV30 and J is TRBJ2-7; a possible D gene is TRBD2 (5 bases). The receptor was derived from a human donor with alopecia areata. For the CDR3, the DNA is TGTGCCTGGAGTGGGACTTCCTACGAGCAGTACTTC. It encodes CAWSGTSYEQYF.